This entry lists 13 T cell receptor beta chains sequenced from one sample in a study of cytomegalovirus exposure and HLA in healthy donors. The PCR employed 60 Vbeta primers together with 13 Jbeta primers. TCRdb's table, derived via immunoSEQ multiplex PCR, lists solely in-frame clones and lacks some. This table holds about 80,000 clones, 79% found once. Material for sequencing was PBMCs. The receptors shown here come from a man under 40 in good health and CMV-seronegative.

The genes are TRBV2 and TRBJ1-5; D unclear. V was clipped by 2 bases and J by 4 bases, with 9 bases between them. CDR3 size: 14 residues. CDR1 is SNHLY and CDR2 is FYNNEI in the germline V gene. The CDR3 spells CASSELSENQPQHF. The CDR3, as DNA: TGTGCCAGCAGTGAATTAAGCGAAAATCAGCCCCAGCATTTT. The full variable domain, rest sourced from reference TRBV2 and TRBJ1-5, is EPEVTQTPSHQVTQMGQEVILRCVPISNHLYFYWYRQILGQKVEFLVSFYNNEISEKSEIFDDQFSVERPDGSNFTLKIRSTKLEDSAMYFCASSELSENQPQHFGDGTRLSIL.

This clone appeared a single time. The chain uses TRBV4-3 and TRBJ2-1; 7 bases map to TRBD2. This CDR3 comprises 17 residues. V was pared by 2 bases and J by 0 bases, with 7 bases of the junction left unmatched. Germline values: CDR1 LGHNA, CDR2 YSLEER. CDR3 nucleotides: TGCGCCAGCAGCCAAAGAGCGGGAAGGGACTCCTACAATGAGCAGTTCTTC. This encodes CASSQRAGRDSYNEQFF.

This CDR3 reads CASSNGRYSGNTIYF. Written as DNA, the CDR3 is TGTGCCAGCAGCAACGGTCGGTATTCTGGAAACACCATATATTTT. The chain joins TRBV21-1 to TRBJ1-3. TRBV21-1 is listed as a pseudogene. The CDR3 runs to 15 residues.

The chain uses TRBV6-1 and TRBJ2-7, with D possibly matching TRBD2 (6 bases). Germline CDR1 reads MNHNS; CDR2 reads SASEGT. The CDR3 is 14 amino acids. Trimming took 6 bases from V and 2 from J, leaving 14 bases between them. The CDR3 DNA sequence: TGTGCCAGCAGCCCCGGGACTTCTGCCTACGAGCAGTACTTC. It yields the protein CASSPGTSAYEQYF.

A few counts support this clone. This chain joins TRBV6-5 and TRBJ2-7, with TRBD2 as a possible D gene (6 bases). The V gene lost 5 bases and the J gene lost 3 bases, with 17 bases spanning the gap. Germline lookup yields CDR1 MNHEY and CDR2 SVGAGI. The CDR3 consists of 15 residues. As DNA, the CDR3 is TGTGCCAGCAGTCCCTCTAAGCGGGCCTTCTACGAGCAGTACTTC. As protein: CASSPSKRAFYEQYF.

The rearrangement joins TRBV30 to TRBJ2-5, with no clear D. Germline CDR1 reads GTSNPN; CDR2 reads SVGIG (reference sequence). Trimming pared 3 bases from V and 5 bases from J, leaving 10 bases between. The CDR3 consists of 12 residues. The CDR3 sequence is CAWSRLGETQYF. CDR3 DNA: TGTGCCTGGAGCCGGCTCGGGGAGACCCAGTACTTC.

V gene TRBV30 combines with J gene TRBJ2-6; D is possibly TRBD2 (6 bases). The germline CDR1 and CDR2 sequences are GTSNPN and SVGIG (reference sequence). The CDR3 sequence is 15 residues long. The V end was cut by 2 bases, the J end by 4 bases, with 12 bases between. CDR3 nucleotide sequence: TGTGCCTGGAGTCGGCCGGGAGCCGGGGCCAACGTCCTGACTTTC. Amino acid sequence: CAWSRPGAGANVLTF.

This clone has a single count. The J gene is TRBJ2-1, the V gene TRBV14; 11 bases align to TRBD2. The V gene end was trimmed by 1 base and the J gene end by 2 bases; junction bases not matched to a gene: 1. The CDR3 totals 16 residues. Looked up from germline, CDR1 is SGHDN and CDR2 is FVKESK. CDR3 sequence reads: CASSQGSGRAYNEQFF. CDR3 DNA: TGTGCCAGCAGCCAAGGTAGCGGGAGGGCCTACAATGAGCAGTTCTTC.

V is TRBV7-9 and J is TRBJ1-5; a possible D gene is TRBD1 (5 bases). Deletions cut 1 base from V and 7 bases from J, with 17 bases between. This CDR3 is built from 16 residues. Germline CDR1 and CDR2: SEHNR and FQNEAQ (reference sequence). The CDR3 sequence is CASSLGSGGAQQPQHF. In DNA form, the CDR3 reads TGTGCCAGCAGCTTAGGGTCCGGGGGAGCGCAACAGCCCCAGCATTTT.

The chain carries TRBV7-2 and TRBJ2-1, with D possibly matching TRBD2 (6 bases). V was clipped by 2 bases and J by 1 base, with 12 bases between them. The CDR3 extends over 16 amino acids. The germline V gene encodes CDR1 SGHTA and CDR2 FQGNSA. CDR3 protein: CASSLTRLGSYNEQFF. The CDR3 bases are TGTGCCAGCAGCTTAACGCGACTAGGGTCCTACAATGAGCAGTTCTTC.

The rearrangement joins TRBV19 to TRBJ1-2, with 7 bases lining up with TRBD1. Germline V lookup: CDR1 LNHDA, CDR2 SQIVND (reference sequence). V shed 5 bases and J 4 bases; nucleotides not matched to a gene: 4. The CDR3 has 13 amino acids. The CDR3 protein is CASSPRTGYGYTF. The CDR3 DNA is TGTGCCAGTAGTCCACGGACAGGCTATGGCTACACCTTC.

The gene calls are TRBV6-6 and TRBJ2-7; the D gene is possibly TRBD1 (6 bases). CDR1 is MNHNY and CDR2 is SVGAGI in the germline V gene (reference sequence). V was trimmed by 4 bases and J by 0 bases, leaving 13 bases between them. The CDR3 has 15 residues. Here the CDR3 reads CASSSQGTFSYEQYF. The CDR3 DNA is TGTGCCAGCAGTTCCCAGGGGACCTTCTCCTACGAGCAGTACTTC.

The chain combines TRBV25-1 with TRBJ2-3; the D is unclear. CDR3 size: 13 residues. The V end was cut by 4 bases, the J end by 3 bases, with 8 bases between. Germline V gene data show CDR1 as MGHDK and CDR2 as SYGVNS. The CDR3 sequence is CASSAMKTDTQYF. The CDR3 region has the DNA TGTGCCAGCAGTGCTATGAAAACAGATACGCAGTATTTT.